The 19 T cell receptor beta chains below were found in one sample sequenced in a study of identical twins. A single record per CDR3 protein comes from TCRdb applying MiXCR to the 5' RACE reads. The table records approximately 620,000 distinct CDR3 sequences, around 8.3% of them present only once. These data are also associated with another study on yellow fever vaccine responses in identical twins.

Sample: PBMCs. The receptors here all came from a woman between 18 and 29 years old in good health.

A few counts support this clonotype. The rearrangement uses TRBV7-9 and TRBJ2-5; TRBD2 matches 15 bases. Germline V gives CDR1 SEHNR, CDR2 FQNEAQ (reference sequence). With 4 bases clipped from V and 4 bases from J, the junction kept 7 bases outside the gene matches. The CDR3 consists of 17 residues. CDR3 in DNA: TGTGCCAGCAGCTCCCTGCCGGGACTAGCGGGAGGAGAGACCCAGTACTTC. Protein sequence: CASSSLPGLAGGETQYF.

This clonotype came up many times. J is TRBJ2-7 and V is TRBV12-3 or TRBV12-4; perhaps TRBD1 as D (5 bases). Trimming took 6 bases from V and 5 from J, leaving 17 bases between them. The CDR3 has 14 amino acids. The CDR3 loop is CASSPDRIQNEQYF. The CDR3 DNA is TGTGCCAGCAGCCCTGACAGAATACAGAACGAGCAGTACTTC.

V usage is TRBV20-1 and J usage is TRBJ2-1; TRBD2 matches at 14 bases. CDR3 length equals 16 residues. V trimming: 7 bases; J trimming: 5 bases; junction bases outside the gene matches: 10. Germline V gene sequence: CDR1 DFQATT, CDR2 SNEGSKA (reference sequence). CDR3 region: CSGSGLAGAVDNEQFF. The CDR3, as DNA: TGCAGTGGTTCGGGACTAGCGGGAGCCGTCGACAATGAGCAGTTCTTC.

The rearrangement links TRBV15 to TRBJ2-7; TRBD2 agrees at 11 bases. V shed 1 base, J shed 2 bases, and the junction held 7 bases outside the gene matches. The CDR3 covers 17 residues. Germline assignment: CDR1 LNHNV and CDR2 YYDKDF (reference sequence). The CDR3 sequence is CATSRVEGLAGTYEQYF. The CDR3 nucleotides read TGTGCCACCAGCAGAGTCGAAGGACTAGCGGGCACCTACGAGCAGTACTTC.

This clonotype was seen a few times. CDR3 sequence (DNA): TGCAGTGCCCAGAGGGGCCGGATTAATTCACCCCTCCACTTT. This codes for CSAQRGRINSPLHF. The chain has TRBV20-1 and TRBJ1-6, with TRBD1 as a possible D gene (5 bases). Trimming took 6 bases from V and 6 from J, leaving 15 bases between them. Germline V CDR1 and CDR2: DFQATT, SNEGSKA (reference sequence). This CDR3 is 14 amino acids long.

V is TRBV6-1 and J is TRBJ2-5; 7 bases are a match to TRBD2. V was clipped by 6 bases and J by 5 bases; unmatched bases: 18. This CDR3 has 17 amino acids. CDR1 and CDR2 (germline): MNHNS, SASEGT. This CDR3 reads CASRVSELAADRETQYF. CDR3 sequence (DNA): TGTGCCAGCAGAGTTAGTGAGCTAGCGGCCGATAGGGAGACCCAGTACTTC.

This CDR3 reads CASSLERTTDTQYF. Here the CDR3 DNA reads TGTGCCAGCAGTTTAGAGAGAACGACAGATACGCAGTATTTT. This rearrangement joins TRBV27 to TRBJ2-3; D is ambiguous. In germline, CDR1 is MNHEY, CDR2 SMNVEV (reference sequence). This CDR3 contains 14 residues. Trimming took 2 bases from V and 3 from J, leaving 9 bases between them.

The genes are TRBV25-1 and TRBJ2-7, with D unclear. The germline V and J ends were trimmed by 3 bases and 3 bases, with 15 bases remaining between them. Per the germline V gene, CDR1 is MGHDK and CDR2 is SYGVNS. This CDR3 region has 15 residues. The CDR3 bases are TGTGCCAGCAGTGATAGTATAGGGATTGGCTACGAGCAGTACTTC. Translation gives CASSDSIGIGYEQYF.

This clonotype was seen more than once but under ten times. This chain uses TRBV14 with TRBJ2-7, with D tentatively TRBD1 (5 bases). CDR3 length equals 13 residues. Trimming pared 2 bases from V and 6 bases from J, leaving 11 bases between. Germline V gives CDR1 SGHDN, CDR2 FVKESK. The CDR3 sequence is CASSQYRLGEQYF. The CDR3 DNA reads TGTGCCAGCAGCCAATACAGGTTGGGCGAGCAGTACTTC.

This clonotype was observed a handful of times. The CDR3, as DNA: TGTGCCAGCAGTTCACTGGGGGTCACTGAAGCTTTCTTT. Protein sequence: CASSSLGVTEAFF. This rearrangement joins TRBV12-3 or TRBV12-4 to TRBJ1-1; TRBD1 might be the D (5 bases). Trimming shortened V by 4 bases and J by 4 bases, and 10 bases separated the two germline ends. The CDR3 covers 13 residues.

This clonotype was picked up many times. The CDR3 DNA follows: TGCAGCGTTGACGATTTACATGGTGACACCATATATTTT. As protein: CSVDDLHGDTIYF. This chain uses TRBV29-1 with TRBJ1-3; D call uncertain. The CDR3 spans 13 residues. CDR1 is SQVTM and CDR2 is ANQGSEA in the germline V gene. V lost 3 bases, J lost 8 bases, and 14 bases lay in between.

This chain joins TRBV12-3 or TRBV12-4 and TRBJ2-1; the D call may be TRBD1 or TRBD2 (6 bases each). The CDR3 is 16 amino acids. Trimming left V 4 bases short and J 4 bases short, with 17 bases between. The CDR3 region has the DNA TGTGCCAGCAGTTCAAGATCGGGGGCCCTGTACAATGAGCAGTTCTTC. Encoded protein: CASSSRSGALYNEQFF.

There are many counts of this clonotype. This sequence joins TRBV9 and TRBJ2-1; D remains ambiguous. The CDR3 has 15 amino acids. Deletions cut 4 bases from V and 4 bases from J, with 15 bases between. Germline lookup yields CDR1 SGDLS and CDR2 YYNGEE. CDR3 protein: CASSPTPIGYNEQFF. In DNA form, the CDR3 reads TGTGCCAGCAGCCCGACTCCTATTGGGTACAATGAGCAGTTCTTC.

This clonotype has a count of ten or more. The V and J genes are TRBV29-1 and TRBJ2-1, with 7 bases fitting TRBD2. There are 16 residues in the CDR3. Germline CDR1 SQVTM, CDR2 ANQGSEA. V lost 6 bases, J lost 7 bases, and 18 bases stayed unmatched. The CDR3 reads CSVEGTNPRIWNEQFF. The CDR3 DNA reads TGCAGCGTCGAGGGGACTAATCCCCGGATCTGGAATGAGCAGTTCTTC.

With respect to this clonotype: Compared with germline, one end of the junction differs, possibly owing to a read error. The chain uses TRBV12-3 or TRBV12-4 and TRBJ2-6; D might be TRBD1 (6 bases). CDR3 size: 18 residues. The CDR3 here is CAISFGGQRLSEANVLTF. The DNA of the CDR3 is TGTGCCATCAGTTTCGGCGGACAGAGACTATCTGAGGCCAACGTCCTGACTTTC.

This clonotype came up many times. The chain links TRBV12-3 or TRBV12-4 to TRBJ2-5, with 7 bases that match TRBD1. The V gene end was trimmed by 5 bases and the J gene end by 2 bases; junction bases not matched to a gene: 8. This CDR3 comprises 15 residues. CDR3 in amino acids: CASSLITGQQETQYF. The CDR3 coding sequence is TGTGCCAGCAGTCTTATTACGGGACAGCAAGAGACCCAGTACTTC.

The chain combines TRBV7-9 with TRBJ1-2, with D possibly matching TRBD1 (5 bases). V lost 3 bases to trimming and J lost 8 bases, with 13 bases between them. The CDR3 is 13 residues long. Germline V gene data show CDR1 as SEHNR and CDR2 as FQNEAQ (reference sequence). The DNA of the CDR3 is TGTGCCAGCAGCTTGCCCTTTCGGGGGGGCTACACCTTC. Protein: CASSLPFRGGYTF.

This clonotype was observed at least ten times. J is TRBJ2-1 and V is TRBV6-2 or TRBV6-3; TRBD1 might be the D (6 bases). V lost 2 bases and J lost 6, with 17 bases in between. This CDR3 is 16 amino acids long. From germline, CDR1 is MNHEY and CDR2 SVGEGT. CDR3 residues: CASSYTGTWGPNEQFF. Here the CDR3 DNA reads TGTGCCAGCAGTTACACCGGGACATGGGGGCCCAATGAGCAGTTCTTC.

The CDR3 sequence is CASSFPGRMDEQYF. CDR3 nucleotide sequence: TGTGCCAGCAGTTTCCCGGGACGGATGGACGAGCAGTACTTC. V is TRBV28 and J is TRBJ2-7; D assignment may be TRBD1 or TRBD2 (5 bases each). This CDR3 is built from 14 residues. V was shortened by 3 bases and J by 5 bases, with 14 bases between the two germline ends. Germline V gene lookup returns CDR1 MDHEN and CDR2 SYDVKM. The variable domain in full, completed from reference TRBV28 and TRBJ2-7, reads DVKVTQSSRYLVKRTGEKVFLECVQDMDHENMFWYRQDPGLGLRLIYFSYDVKMKEKGDIPEGYSVSREKKERFSLILESASTNQTSMYLCASSFPGRMDEQYFGPGTRLTVT.